This is a list of T cell receptor beta chains from one sample in a study of blood T cell repertoires in COVID-19. Repertoires were generated with immunoSEQ multiplex PCR, while TCRdb's copy carries only in-frame clones and drops some. The data contain 300,000 to 450,000 clones, more than 70% of them seen just once; the ten biggest clones take up about 1.2%. Sequencing was carried out using PBMCs or T cells enriched from blood (not recorded which). These receptors came from a woman younger than 35 who had recovered from COVID-19. CDR3s include the opening cysteine and the closing phenylalanine or tryptophan. The D gene is left open where the match is weak. A clone size is listed for some rows: how often the clone was seen (once, few, many), or a class if it is expanded.

D gene: -; J gene: TRBJ1-5; clone size: -; V gene: TRBV18; CDR3 protein: CASSPPGLSNQPQHF; CDR3 DNA: TGTGCCAGCTCACCACCTGGGCTTAGCAATCAGCCCCAGCATTTT
D gene: -; J gene: TRBJ2-5; clone size: -; V gene: TRBV6-5; CDR3 protein: CASSSRAAAQYF; CDR3 DNA: TGTGCCAGCAGTTCACGAGCAGCGGCCCAGTACTTC
D gene: TRBD1; J gene: TRBJ2-7; clone size: -; V gene: TRBV6-5; CDR3 protein: CASLLGGQGYEQYF; CDR3 DNA: TGTGCCAGCCTCTTAGGAGGACAGGGCTACGAGCAGTACTTC
D gene: TRBD1; J gene: TRBJ2-7; clone size: -; V gene: TRBV28; CDR3 protein: CASIRDPGQTISGSYEQYF; CDR3 DNA: TGTGCCAGCATCAGGGATCCGGGACAGACTATAAGCGGCTCCTACGAGCAGTACTTC
D gene: TRBD1; J gene: TRBJ1-1; clone size: -; V gene: TRBV30; CDR3 protein: CALRDRDEAFF; CDR3 DNA: TGTGCCTTACGGGACAGGGATGAAGCTTTCTTT
D gene: TRBD1; J gene: TRBJ1-5; clone size: -; V gene: TRBV9; CDR3 protein: CASSVGGQGDQPQHF; CDR3 DNA: TGTGCCAGCAGCGTAGGTGGACAGGGGGATCAGCCCCAGCATTTT
D gene: TRBD2; J gene: TRBJ2-1; clone size: -; V gene: TRBV7-3; CDR3 protein: CASSSGTSIIGEQFF; CDR3 DNA: TGTGCCAGCAGCTCCGGGACTAGTATTATCGGTGAGCAGTTCTTC
D gene: TRBD2; J gene: TRBJ2-3; clone size: -; V gene: TRBV7-2; CDR3 protein: CASSVAGGPADTQYF; CDR3 DNA: TGTGCCAGCAGTGTAGCGGGGGGGCCGGCAGATACGCAGTATTTT
D gene: TRBD1; J gene: TRBJ1-4; clone size: -; V gene: TRBV9; CDR3 protein: CASSYTGQALEKLFF; CDR3 DNA: TGTGCCAGCAGTTATACCGGACAGGCTCTCGAAAAACTGTTTTTT
D gene: TRBD1; J gene: TRBJ1-2; clone size: -; V gene: TRBV5-4; CDR3 protein: CASSLAGQGRSGYTF; CDR3 DNA: TGTGCCAGCAGCTTGGCCGGACAGGGGAGGTCCGGCTACACCTTC
D gene: TRBD2; J gene: TRBJ2-2; clone size: -; V gene: TRBV2; CDR3 protein: CASEGWTSGENTGELFF; CDR3 DNA: TGTGCCAGCGAGGGGTGGACTAGCGGGGAGAACACCGGGGAGCTGTTTTTT
D gene: TRBD2; J gene: TRBJ2-7; clone size: -; V gene: TRBV7-2; CDR3 protein: CASSWRTSGSNYEQYF; CDR3 DNA: TGTGCCAGCAGCTGGCGGACTAGCGGATCCAACTACGAGCAGTACTTC
D gene: TRBD2; J gene: TRBJ2-5; clone size: -; V gene: TRBV4-2; CDR3 protein: CASSPGLAQETQYF; CDR3 DNA: TGTGCCAGCAGCCCGGGACTAGCTCAAGAGACCCAGTACTTC
D gene: -; J gene: TRBJ1-1; clone size: -; V gene: TRBV6-5; CDR3 protein: CASSYEDSVAFF; CDR3 DNA: TGTGCCAGCAGTTACGAAGACAGCGTAGCTTTCTTT
D gene: TRBD1; J gene: TRBJ1-6; clone size: -; V gene: TRBV28; CDR3 protein: CASSLPPTGTGGAALHSPLHF; CDR3 DNA: TGTGCCAGCAGCCTCCCCCCCACCGGGACAGGGGGCGCCGCTCTTCACTCACCCCTCCACTTT
D gene: TRBD2; J gene: TRBJ2-5; clone size: -; V gene: TRBV7-6; CDR3 protein: CASSLARGVQETQYF; CDR3 DNA: TGTGCCAGCAGCTTAGCGCGGGGGGTACAAGAGACCCAGTACTTC
D gene: -; J gene: TRBJ1-1; clone size: -; V gene: TRBV4-1; CDR3 protein: CASSQPTENTEAFF; CDR3 DNA: TGCGCCAGCAGCCAACCGACAGAGAACACTGAAGCTTTCTTT
D gene: TRBD1; J gene: TRBJ1-2; clone size: few; V gene: TRBV4-1; CDR3 protein: CASSQDYETGLGIYGYTF; CDR3 DNA: TGCGCCAGCAGCCAAGATTATGAGACAGGGTTGGGGATCTATGGCTACACCTTC
D gene: -; J gene: TRBJ1-5; clone size: -; V gene: TRBV27; CDR3 protein: CASSLTGNQPQHF; CDR3 DNA: TGTGCCAGCAGTTTGACGGGAAATCAGCCCCAGCATTTT
D gene: -; J gene: TRBJ1-2; clone size: -; V gene: TRBV9; CDR3 protein: CASSPHRANYGYTF; CDR3 DNA: TGTGCCAGCAGCCCCCACAGGGCCAACTATGGCTACACCTTC
D gene: TRBD1; J gene: TRBJ1-1; clone size: -; V gene: TRBV5-6; CDR3 protein: CASSSWTGLRVTEAFF; CDR3 DNA: TGTGCCAGCAGCTCCTGGACAGGGCTACGGGTCACTGAAGCTTTCTTT
D gene: TRBD1; J gene: TRBJ2-7; clone size: few; V gene: TRBV7-2; CDR3 protein: CASSLTDRGDYEQYF; CDR3 DNA: TGTGCCAGCAGCTTAACGGACAGGGGGGACTACGAGCAGTACTTC
D gene: -; J gene: TRBJ1-1; clone size: -; V gene: TRBV30; CDR3 protein: CAWSGGNTEAFF; CDR3 DNA: TGTGCCTGGAGTGGAGGGAACACTGAAGCTTTCTTT
D gene: TRBD1; J gene: TRBJ1-1; clone size: -; V gene: TRBV6-5; CDR3 protein: CASSTLGQGNTEAFF; CDR3 DNA: TGTGCCAGCAGCACCTTGGGACAGGGCAACACTGAAGCTTTCTTT
D gene: -; J gene: TRBJ1-1; clone size: -; V gene: TRBV30; CDR3 protein: CAWRTANTEAFF; CDR3 DNA: TGTGCCTGGAGGACAGCGAACACTGAAGCTTTCTTT
D gene: -; J gene: TRBJ2-7; clone size: -; V gene: TRBV7-9; CDR3 protein: CASSLDTPSSYEQYF; CDR3 DNA: TGTGCCAGCAGCTTAGACACTCCTAGCTCCTACGAGCAGTACTTC
D gene: -; J gene: TRBJ2-2; clone size: once; V gene: TRBV19; CDR3 protein: CASRRRAGELFF; CDR3 DNA: TGTGCCAGTCGGCGCAGGGCCGGGGAGCTGTTTTTT
D gene: TRBD1; J gene: TRBJ1-1; clone size: once; V gene: TRBV7-9; CDR3 protein: CASSSELRGLPEAFF; CDR3 DNA: TGTGCCAGCAGTTCGGAACTCAGGGGGCTTCCTGAAGCTTTCTTT
D gene: TRBD2; J gene: TRBJ2-1; clone size: -; V gene: TRBV7-6; CDR3 protein: CASSLFQRGQEQFF; CDR3 DNA: TGTGCCAGCAGCTTATTCCAGCGGGGTCAGGAGCAGTTCTTC
D gene: -; J gene: TRBJ1-1; clone size: few; V gene: TRBV7-9; CDR3 protein: CASSLVGGVTEAFF; CDR3 DNA: TGTGCCAGCAGCTTAGTTGGGGGGGTCACTGAAGCTTTCTTT
D gene: -; J gene: TRBJ2-1; clone size: -; V gene: TRBV5-1; CDR3 protein: CASSLGSVELYNEQFF; CDR3 DNA: TGCGCCAGCAGCTTGGGCTCCGTGGAGCTCTACAATGAGCAGTTCTTC
D gene: -; J gene: TRBJ1-5; clone size: -; V gene: TRBV7-2; CDR3 protein: CASSLALNSNQPQHF; CDR3 DNA: TGTGCCAGCAGCTTAGCGCTAAACAGCAATCAGCCCCAGCATTTT
D gene: TRBD2; J gene: TRBJ2-3; clone size: -; V gene: TRBV2; CDR3 protein: CASRGGLPNTDTQYF; CDR3 DNA: TGTGCCAGCAGGGGAGGGCTACCGAACACAGATACGCAGTATTTT
D gene: TRBD2; J gene: TRBJ2-2; clone size: once; V gene: TRBV9; CDR3 protein: CASSPGIRWGLAEVTGELFF; CDR3 DNA: TGTGCCAGCAGCCCGGGTATACGCTGGGGACTAGCGGAAGTCACCGGGGAGCTGTTTTTT
D gene: -; J gene: TRBJ2-3; clone size: -; V gene: TRBV5-1; CDR3 protein: CASSQTGLGTDTQYF; CDR3 DNA: TGCGCCAGCAGCCAAACAGGGCTAGGCACAGATACGCAGTATTTT
D gene: -; J gene: TRBJ1-1; clone size: -; V gene: TRBV11-2; CDR3 protein: CASSNTGMITEAFF; CDR3 DNA: TGTGCCAGCAGCAACACGGGGATGATAACTGAAGCTTTCTTT
D gene: TRBD2; J gene: TRBJ2-3; clone size: -; V gene: TRBV27; CDR3 protein: CASSPRGGWADTQYF; CDR3 DNA: TGTGCCAGCAGTCCCCGGGGGGGTTGGGCAGATACGCAGTATTTT
D gene: TRBD1; J gene: TRBJ2-6; clone size: -; V gene: TRBV5-1; CDR3 protein: CASTGQATSGANVLTF; CDR3 DNA: TGCGCCAGCACCGGACAGGCCACCTCTGGGGCCAACGTCCTGACTTTC
D gene: TRBD2; J gene: TRBJ2-1; clone size: -; V gene: TRBV7-2; CDR3 protein: CASSLLGLAGNEQFF; CDR3 DNA: TGTGCCAGCAGCTTACTGGGACTAGCGGGTAATGAGCAGTTCTTC
D gene: TRBD1; J gene: TRBJ1-4; clone size: -; V gene: TRBV13; CDR3 protein: CASSGTGTGSSNEKLFF; CDR3 DNA: TGTGCCAGCAGCGGGACCGGGACAGGGTCTTCTAATGAAAAACTGTTTTTT
D gene: -; J gene: TRBJ1-1; clone size: -; V gene: TRBV23-1; CDR3 protein: CASSQSRENTEAFF; CDR3 DNA: TGCGCCAGCAGTCAGTCCCGGGAGAACACTGAAGCTTTCTTT